What follows are 5 T cell receptor beta chains derived from one specimen sequenced in a study of a mutant IDH1 vaccine in newly diagnosed glioma. Their specific antigens are unknown. Data came from immunoSEQ multiplex PCR; TCRdb stores just in-frame clones and leaves some out. The table shows roughly 86,000 clones, with about 81% occurring only once. Time point denoted: week 47, end of study. Each dose delivered 300 ug of mutant IDH1 20-mer peptide subcutaneously with imiquimod. The material was PBMCs, obtained from a glioma patient whose treatment included an IDH1 peptide vaccine. The receptors originated from a man aged 40-49 years with glioma.

This clone showed up just once. This chain joins TRBV7-2 and TRBJ2-1; D not resolved. V was trimmed by 1 base and J by 6 bases, leaving 7 bases between them. CDR1 and CDR2 from the germline V gene are SGHTA and FQGNSA. This CDR3 contains 13 residues. The CDR3 here is CASSLGWGNEQFF. The CDR3 DNA sequence: TGTGCCAGCAGCTTAGGCTGGGGCAATGAGCAGTTCTTC.

V gene TRBV30 combines with J gene TRBJ2-2, with 10 nucleotides matching TRBD1. The germline V gene encodes CDR1 GTSNPN and CDR2 SVGIG (reference sequence). The CDR3 length is 15 residues. J lost 3 bases, V lost 1 base, and 2 bases had no gene match. The CDR3 coding sequence is TGTGCCTGGAGTGGACAGGGGGCCTACACCGGGGAGCTGTTTTTT. It codes for CAWSGQGAYTGELFF.

The chain uses TRBV15 and TRBJ2-7; D gene unclear. The CDR3 contains 12 residues. V was shortened by 0 bases and J by 7 bases, with 7 bases between the two germline ends. The germline CDR1 and CDR2 sequences are LNHNV and YYDKDF (reference sequence). CDR3 sequence: CATSRDKGEQYF. CDR3 bases: TGTGCCACCAGCAGAGATAAGGGAGAGCAGTACTTC. Using reference TRBV15 and TRBJ2-7 for the parts outside the CDR3, the full variable domain is DAMVIQNPRYQVTQFGKPVTLSCSQTLNHNVMYWYQQKSSQAPKLLFHYYDKDFNNEADTPDNFQSRRPNTSFCFLDIRSPGLGDTAMYLCATSRDKGEQYFGPGTRLTVT.

The chain uses TRBV10-3 and TRBJ2-5; D is perhaps TRBD2 (6 bases). Germline assignment: CDR1 ENHRY and CDR2 SYGVKD. V was shortened by 2 bases and J by 4 bases, with 11 bases between the two germline ends. The CDR3 length is 14 residues. The CDR3 DNA reads TGTGCCATCAGTGAGACGAAGGGAGGAGAGACCCAGTACTTC. It encodes CAISETKGGETQYF.

This chain uses TRBV7-3 with TRBJ1-2, with TRBD1 matching 8 bases. This CDR3 has 14 residues. Per germline, CDR1 SGHTA and CDR2 FQGTGA. The J segment lost 8 bases and the V segment lost 7 bases, leaving 12 bases of the junction unmatched. As DNA, the CDR3 is TGTGCCAGCAACAAACCGGGACAGGTTCAGGGCTACACCTTC. This codes for CASNKPGQVQGYTF.